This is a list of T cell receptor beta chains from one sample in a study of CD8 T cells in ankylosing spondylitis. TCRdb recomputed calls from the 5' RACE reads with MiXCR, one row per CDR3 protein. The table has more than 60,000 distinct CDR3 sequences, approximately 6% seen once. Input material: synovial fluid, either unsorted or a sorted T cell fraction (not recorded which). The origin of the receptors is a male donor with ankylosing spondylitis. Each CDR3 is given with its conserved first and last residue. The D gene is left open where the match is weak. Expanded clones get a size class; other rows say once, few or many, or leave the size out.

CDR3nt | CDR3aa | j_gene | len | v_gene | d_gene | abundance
TGTGCCAGCAGCCTACAGGGGAGCTCCTACGAGCAGTACTTC | CASSLQGSSYEQYF | TRBJ2-7 | 14 | TRBV3-1 | TRBD1 | -
TGCAGTGCTAGAGATCGGACTAGCGGGAGCCCTAGCTCCTACAATGAGCAGTTCTTC | CSARDRTSGSPSSYNEQFF | TRBJ2-1 | 19 | TRBV20-1 | TRBD2 | few
TGCAGTGTATTTAGGGGGGCTCTCTACGAGCAGTACTTC | CSVFRGALYEQYF | TRBJ2-7 | 13 | TRBV20-1 | - | few
TGTGCCAGCAGCCAACTTGGGGGGTTGTACGAGCAGTACTTC | CASSQLGGLYEQYF | TRBJ2-7 | 14 | TRBV5-5 | - | -
TGCGCCAGCAGCTCACAGCGGGAAGCGAACACCGGGGAGCTGTTTTTT | CASSSQREANTGELFF | TRBJ2-2 | 16 | TRBV5-1 | TRBD2 | many
TGTGCCAGCAGCCTCACCTTGGGGACAGAAGAGACCCAGTACTTC | CASSLTLGTEETQYF | TRBJ2-5 | 15 | TRBV2 | TRBD1 | few
TGCAGTGTTCCTCCCCCTAGCGGGAGTCGCAATGAGCAGTTCTTC | CSVPPPSGSRNEQFF | TRBJ2-1 | 15 | TRBV20-1 | TRBD2 | many
TGCGCCAGCAGCCTCAGCGGGAGAGCTCCCAATGAGCAGTTCTTC | CASSLSGRAPNEQFF | TRBJ2-1 | 15 | TRBV5-1 | TRBD2 | -
TGTGCCAGCAGAAAAAATGAAAAACTGTTTTTT | CASRKNEKLFF | TRBJ1-4 | 11 | TRBV28 | - | few
TGTGCCAGCAGCTTTGGCAGGGCCTACGGAAACACCATATATTTT | CASSFGRAYGNTIYF | TRBJ1-3 | 15 | TRBV11-2 | - | few
TGCAGTGCCATACTAGCGCACTCCTACAATGAGCAGTTCTTC | CSAILAHSYNEQFF | TRBJ2-1 | 14 | TRBV20-1 | TRBD2 | many
TGTGCCAGCAGCTCAGGACTAGCGGGAGGCACAGATACGCAGTATTTT | CASSSGLAGGTDTQYF | TRBJ2-3 | 16 | TRBV7-3 | TRBD2 | many
TGTGCCAGCAGCCCCGGGACTAGCAGGGCCGGGGAGCTGTTTTTT | CASSPGTSRAGELFF | TRBJ2-2 | 15 | TRBV11-2 | TRBD2 | many
TGCGCCAGCAGCCAAGTCTATACTAGCGGCATCTTGAGCTCCTACAATGAGCAGTTCTTC | CASSQVYTSGILSSYNEQFF | TRBJ2-1 | 20 | TRBV4-3 | TRBD2 | many
TGTGCCACCAAGACTAGCGGGTACAATGAGCAGTTCTTC | CATKTSGYNEQFF | TRBJ2-1 | 13 | TRBV3-1 | TRBD2 | few
TGTGCCAGCAGTGGACGGACCCATTCACCCCTCCACTTT | CASSGRTHSPLHF | TRBJ1-6 | 13 | TRBV12-3/TRBV12-4 | - | many
TGCGCCAGCAGCTTAGAGGGGTGGCAGCCCCAGCATTTT | CASSLEGWQPQHF | TRBJ1-5 | 13 | TRBV5-1 | - | many
TGCAGTGCTAGCTATATGCTCAATGAGCAGTTCTTC | CSASYMLNEQFF | TRBJ2-1 | 12 | TRBV20-1 | - | many
TGTGCCAGCATCGGTTCGGCAGATACGCAGTATTTT | CASIGSADTQYF | TRBJ2-3 | 12 | TRBV2 | - | many
TGTGCCAGCAGCTCTGTGCGGGGTGATACGCAGTATTTT | CASSSVRGDTQYF | TRBJ2-3 | 13 | TRBV11-2 | - | many
TGTGCCACCAGCGAGAATCCCCTCGGCGAGCAGTACTTC | CATSENPLGEQYF | TRBJ2-7 | 13 | TRBV15 | - | few
TGTGCCACAGTGGGTAACGGGGCCAACGTCCTGACTTTC | CATVGNGANVLTF | TRBJ2-6 | 13 | TRBV19 | - | -
TGTGCCAGCAGCCCCAGGGGGGGGCGTTTCTACGAGCAGTACTTC | CASSPRGGRFYEQYF | TRBJ2-7 | 15 | TRBV7-2 | - | many
TGCGCCAGCAGCTTGGGGGCTAGCGGGAGTCATAATATCTACGAGCAGTACTTC | CASSLGASGSHNIYEQYF | TRBJ2-7 | 18 | TRBV5-1 | TRBD2 | many
TGTGCCAGCAGCTTAGTTGTCCAGGGAATTGGGAACACTGAAGCTTTCTTT | CASSLVVQGIGNTEAFF | TRBJ1-1 | 17 | TRBV7-8 | - | many
TGTGCCAGCAGCAGGAACCGGGACTTTGACAATGAGCAGTTCTTC | CASSRNRDFDNEQFF | TRBJ2-1 | 15 | TRBV11-3 | - | -
TGCGCCAGCAGCTTCTCCGGGACAGGTGAAGCTTTCTTT | CASSFSGTGEAFF | TRBJ1-1 | 13 | TRBV5-1 | TRBD1 | many
TGTGCCATCAGTGACCCCATAAAGAATGAGCAGTTCTTC | CAISDPIKNEQFF | TRBJ2-1 | 13 | TRBV10-3 | - | many
TGTGCCAGCAGTTTAGGCCCCGGGAGCGCTGGAGATACGCAGTATTTT | CASSLGPGSAGDTQYF | TRBJ2-3 | 16 | TRBV28 | - | many
TGTGCCAGTAGTATAGGACAGCTATACCCCACAGATACGCAGTATTTT | CASSIGQLYPTDTQYF | TRBJ2-3 | 16 | TRBV19 | - | -
TGTGCCAGCAGCCTCCGACCTCTCGATGGAAACACCATATATTTT | CASSLRPLDGNTIYF | TRBJ1-3 | 15 | TRBV9 | - | many
TGCAGTCCCAAGATCGTTGGGGGTTACTCCTACGAGCAGTACTTC | CSPKIVGGYSYEQYF | TRBJ2-7 | 15 | TRBV20-1 | - | many
TGTGCCATCAGTGAGTCGGAGACCAACGGTGGATACTTC | CAISESETNGGYF | TRBJ2-5 | 13 | TRBV10-3 | - | many
TGTGCCTGGGATCGGGACGGTCTGGGGCCCCAGTACTTC | CAWDRDGLGPQYF | TRBJ2-5 | 13 | TRBV30 | - | few
TGTGCCAGCAGCAGAGACAGGGCGAACTATGGCTACACCTTC | CASSRDRANYGYTF | TRBJ1-2 | 14 | TRBV5-6 | TRBD1 | many
TGTGCCAGCAGCGTAGTAGCAAGTAGTACCGCCGGCACAGATACGCAGTATTTT | CASSVVASSTAGTDTQYF | TRBJ2-3 | 18 | TRBV9 | - | -
TGTGCCAGCAGCGTATACAGGACCGGGGAGCTGTTTTTT | CASSVYRTGELFF | TRBJ2-2 | 13 | TRBV7-2 | - | few
TGCAGTGCCGCTGGGACTGCGAACACCGGGGAGCTGTTTTTT | CSAAGTANTGELFF | TRBJ2-2 | 14 | TRBV20-1 | - | many
TGCGCCAGCAGCCACCTCGGACTAGCGGGAGGGCCGGGCCAAGAGACCCAGTACTTC | CASSHLGLAGGPGQETQYF | TRBJ2-5 | 19 | TRBV4-1 | TRBD2 | many
TGTGCCAGCAGCCATCGACTAGCGGGAGTCACCGGGGAGCTGTTTTTT | CASSHRLAGVTGELFF | TRBJ2-2 | 16 | TRBV14 | TRBD2 | -
TGTGCCATCGGGCTTGAGGGGGCCTACGAGCAGTACTTC | CAIGLEGAYEQYF | TRBJ2-7 | 13 | TRBV10-3 | - | many
TGTGCCAGCAGTTTGCCCGGGACGGACACAGATACGCAGTATTTT | CASSLPGTDTDTQYF | TRBJ2-3 | 15 | TRBV27 | - | few
TGTGCCAGCAGCCTAGGGGGACAGGGAAGTGAGACCCAGTACTTC | CASSLGGQGSETQYF | TRBJ2-5 | 15 | TRBV7-8 | TRBD1 | -